The entry below gives a single T cell receptor (beta chain) sequence along with its context. Its antigen is not identified. UMIs were included in TCR beta cDNA generated by 5'RACE template switching. TCRdb reprocessed the 5' RACE reads and keeps a single row for each CDR3 protein, giving no DNA. Its table lists about 540,000 distinct CDR3 sequences. The data are from a study of T cells expressing NK-cell markers. General study results and limits: In a handful of donors, dominant CD3+CD56+NKG2C+ clonotypes ranked among the top 10 CD8+ clonotypes.

In germline, CDR1 is SGHRS, CDR2 YFSETQ. The CDR3 totals 19 residues. This TCR derives from a man aged 18 to 35 in good health. The V and J genes are TRBV5-1 and TRBJ2-3; TCRdb indicates TRBD2, and absent DNA this call remains unverified. The sample was blood T cells: a sorted CD56 or NKG2C T cell subset, CD4+ or CD8+ T cells, or bulk PBMC T cells (not recorded which). The CDR3 sequence is CASSLLAGVGPSHTDTQYF.